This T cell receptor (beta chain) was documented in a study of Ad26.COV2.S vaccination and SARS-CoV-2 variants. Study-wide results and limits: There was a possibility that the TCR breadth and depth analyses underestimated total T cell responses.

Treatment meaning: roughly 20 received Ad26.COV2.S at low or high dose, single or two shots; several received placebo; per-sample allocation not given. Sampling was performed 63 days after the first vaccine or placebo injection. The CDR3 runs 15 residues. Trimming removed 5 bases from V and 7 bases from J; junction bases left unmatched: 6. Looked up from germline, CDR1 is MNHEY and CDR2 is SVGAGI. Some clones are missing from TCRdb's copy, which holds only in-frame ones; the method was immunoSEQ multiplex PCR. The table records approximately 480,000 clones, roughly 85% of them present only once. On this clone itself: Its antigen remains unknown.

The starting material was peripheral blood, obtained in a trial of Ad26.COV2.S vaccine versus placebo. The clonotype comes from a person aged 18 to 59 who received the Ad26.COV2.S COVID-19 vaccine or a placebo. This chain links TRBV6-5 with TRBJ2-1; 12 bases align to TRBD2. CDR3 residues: CASSRLLAGGNEQFF. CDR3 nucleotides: TGTGCCAGCAGTCGTTTACTAGCGGGAGGTAATGAGCAGTTCTTC.